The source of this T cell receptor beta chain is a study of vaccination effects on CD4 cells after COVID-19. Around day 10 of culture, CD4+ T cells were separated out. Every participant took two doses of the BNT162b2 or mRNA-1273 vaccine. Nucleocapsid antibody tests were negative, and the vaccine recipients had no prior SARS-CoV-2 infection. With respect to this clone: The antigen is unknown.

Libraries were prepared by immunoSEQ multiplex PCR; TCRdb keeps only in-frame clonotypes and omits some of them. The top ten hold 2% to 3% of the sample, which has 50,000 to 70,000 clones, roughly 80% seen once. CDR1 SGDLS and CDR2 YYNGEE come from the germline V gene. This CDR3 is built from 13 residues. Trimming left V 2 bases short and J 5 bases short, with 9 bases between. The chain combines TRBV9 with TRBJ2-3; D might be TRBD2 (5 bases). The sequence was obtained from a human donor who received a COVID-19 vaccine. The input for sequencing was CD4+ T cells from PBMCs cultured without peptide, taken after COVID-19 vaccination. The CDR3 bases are TGTGCCAGCAGCGTCCAGGAGGAAGATACGCAGTATTTT. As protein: CASSVQEEDTQYF.